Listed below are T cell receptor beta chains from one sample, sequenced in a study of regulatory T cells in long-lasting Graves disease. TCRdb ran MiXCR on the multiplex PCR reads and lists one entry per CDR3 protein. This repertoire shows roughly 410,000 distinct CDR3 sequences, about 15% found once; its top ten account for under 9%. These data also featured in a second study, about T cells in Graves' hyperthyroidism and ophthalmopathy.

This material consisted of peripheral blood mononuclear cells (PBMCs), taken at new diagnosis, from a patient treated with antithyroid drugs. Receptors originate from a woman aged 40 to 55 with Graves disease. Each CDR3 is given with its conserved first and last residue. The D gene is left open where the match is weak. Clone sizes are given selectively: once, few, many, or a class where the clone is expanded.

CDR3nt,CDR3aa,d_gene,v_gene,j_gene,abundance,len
TGTGCCTGGAGTGTACCTCCCGGGCGGGACCTACCCTACAATGAGCAGTTCTTC,CAWSVPPGRDLPYNEQFF,.,TRBV30,TRBJ2-1,.,18
TGTGCCAGCAGCTTAGAATGGGGGCCCTACGAGCAGTACTTC,CASSLEWGPYEQYF,.,TRBV11-2,TRBJ2-7,many,14
TGTGCCAGCACCGTAAGCTCCTACGAGCAGTACTTC,CASTVSSYEQYF,.,TRBV27,TRBJ2-7,many,12
TGTGCCTGGAGTGTCCCAAAGGGGGGCAATGAGCAGTTCTTC,CAWSVPKGGNEQFF,.,TRBV30,TRBJ2-1,.,14
TGTGCCAGCAGTTTTGGGGATCAGCCCCAGCATTTT,CASSFGDQPQHF,.,TRBV12-3/TRBV12-4,TRBJ1-5,many,12
TGTGCCAGCAGCCAAGTTGGGACTAGCGGAATAAAGGCCGAGCAGTACTTC,CASSQVGTSGIKAEQYF,TRBD2,TRBV13,TRBJ2-7,.,17
TGTGCCAGCAGTCCACCCTCCGCCCCTACGCAGTATTTT,CASSPPSAPTQYF,.,TRBV12-3/TRBV12-4,TRBJ2-3,many,13
TGTGCCAGCAGACACAATGACGGGACTCGGTTTGAAGCTTTCTTT,CASRHNDGTRFEAFF,.,TRBV6-1,TRBJ1-1,many,15
TGTGCCATCAGACCGGGACTGAAAAAGGATGAGCAGTTCTTC,CAIRPGLKKDEQFF,.,TRBV10-3,TRBJ2-1,.,14
TGCAGTGCTAGACCTGGGGGACAAGAGACCCAGTACTTC,CSARPGGQETQYF,.,TRBV20-1,TRBJ2-5,.,13
TGTGCCAGCAGCTCCCTAGCGGGAGTAGGCAATGAGCAGTTCTTC,CASSSLAGVGNEQFF,TRBD2,TRBV28,TRBJ2-1,many,15
TGCGCCAGCAGCTTGGAGGTGGGGACTAGCGGCCCAAGCACAGATACGCAGTATTTT,CASSLEVGTSGPSTDTQYF,TRBD2,TRBV5-1,TRBJ2-3,many,19
TGTGCCAGCAGCCTCCGGACTAGCGGGAGTATAGATACGCAGTATTTT,CASSLRTSGSIDTQYF,TRBD2,TRBV3-1,TRBJ2-3,.,16
TGTGCCAGCAGCCCTACTAGCGGGAGGGACTACGAGCAGTACTTC,CASSPTSGRDYEQYF,TRBD2,TRBV3-1,TRBJ2-7,.,15
TGTGCCAGCAGTGCCGGCAGAATCACCGGGGAGCTGTTTTTT,CASSAGRITGELFF,.,TRBV2,TRBJ2-2,few,14
TGTGCCAGCAGCCAAGGAGGACTACCGATAGATGAGCAGTTCTTC,CASSQGGLPIDEQFF,.,TRBV3-1,TRBJ2-1,many,15
TGTGCCAGCAGTTTGTTGGACAGGCCCTACGAGCAGTACTTC,CASSLLDRPYEQYF,TRBD1,TRBV28,TRBJ2-7,many,14
TGTGCCAGTGGTGCTAGACGCTCCTACAATGAGCAGTTCTTC,CASGARRSYNEQFF,.,TRBV11-3,TRBJ2-1,many,14
TGTGCCAGCAGTTTCTGGGACCCCCGTACCTCCTACGAGCAGTACTTC,CASSFWDPRTSYEQYF,.,TRBV28,TRBJ2-7,.,16
TGTGCCAGCACCCTTTTGGGGAGCGGGGCGCTTCGCCCTGGGGATACGCAGTATTTT,CASTLLGSGALRPGDTQYF,TRBD2,TRBV28,TRBJ2-3,many,19